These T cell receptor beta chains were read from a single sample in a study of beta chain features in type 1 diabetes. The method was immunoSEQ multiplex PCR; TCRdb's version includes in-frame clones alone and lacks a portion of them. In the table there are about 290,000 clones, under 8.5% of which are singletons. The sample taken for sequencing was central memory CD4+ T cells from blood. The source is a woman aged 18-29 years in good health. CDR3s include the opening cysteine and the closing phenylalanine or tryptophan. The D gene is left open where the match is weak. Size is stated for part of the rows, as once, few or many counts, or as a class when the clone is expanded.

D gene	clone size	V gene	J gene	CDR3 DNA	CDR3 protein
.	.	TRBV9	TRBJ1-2	TGTGCCAGCAGCAGCGACCTTAACTATGGCTACACCTTC	CASSSDLNYGYTF
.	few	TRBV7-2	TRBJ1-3	TGTGCCAGCAGCTTAGGGGCCGCAAGTCTCTCTGGAAACACCATATATTTT	CASSLGAASLSGNTIYF
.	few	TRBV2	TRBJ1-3	TGTGCCAGCAGCTTAACTAGGGACACCATATATTTT	CASSLTRDTIYF
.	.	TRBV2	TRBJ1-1	TGTGCCAGCAGTGGACGGGAGGGGCGGAACACTGAAGCTTTCTTT	CASSGREGRNTEAFF
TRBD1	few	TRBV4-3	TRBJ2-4	TGCGCCAGCAGCCGGGGACAGGACCACATTCAGTACTTC	CASSRGQDHIQYF
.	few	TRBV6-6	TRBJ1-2	TGTGCCAGCAGTTCGGATGGGGAAGACTATGGCTACACCTTC	CASSSDGEDYGYTF
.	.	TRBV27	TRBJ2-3	TGTGCCAGCAGTGGGGGACATTACACAGATACGCAGTATTTT	CASSGGHYTDTQYF
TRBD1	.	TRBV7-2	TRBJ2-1	TGTGCCAGCACCGCGGGGACAGGCTCCTACAATGAGCAGTTCTTC	CASTAGTGSYNEQFF
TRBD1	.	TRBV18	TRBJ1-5	TGTGCCAGCTCCGGAGGGACAGAGATAGATCAGCCCCAGCATTTT	CASSGGTEIDQPQHF
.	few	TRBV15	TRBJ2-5	TGTGCCACCAGCAGAGATCGGGGGACAGTCCAAGAGACCCAGTACTTC	CATSRDRGTVQETQYF
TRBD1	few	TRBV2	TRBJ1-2	TGTGCCAGCAACACACTAGGGGGCAACTATGGCTACACCTTC	CASNTLGGNYGYTF
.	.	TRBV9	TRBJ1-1	TGTGCCAGCAGCGTAACAGGGAGGACTGAAGCTTTCTTT	CASSVTGRTEAFF
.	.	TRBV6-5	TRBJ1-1	TGTGCCAGCATCTCTCGGGGGAACACTGAAGCTTTCTTT	CASISRGNTEAFF
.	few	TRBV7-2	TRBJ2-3	TGTGCCAGCAGTCGAAACCTAGGGATAGATACGCAGTATTTT	CASSRNLGIDTQYF
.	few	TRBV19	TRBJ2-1	TGTGCCAGTAGCGGGGTCAGTTCCTCCTACAATGAGCAGTTCTTC	CASSGVSSSYNEQFF
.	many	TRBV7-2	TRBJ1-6	TGTGCCAGCAGCTGGGAGGGAGGCTCGGGTTCACCCCTCCACTTT	CASSWEGGSGSPLHF
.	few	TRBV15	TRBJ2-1	TGTGCCACCAGCCCCCAGGCCACAGTCAATGAGCAGTTCTTC	CATSPQATVNEQFF
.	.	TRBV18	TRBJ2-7	TGTGCCAGCTCACCGGGGGTAAGCTCCTACGAGCAGTACTTC	CASSPGVSSYEQYF
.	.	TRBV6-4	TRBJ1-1	TGTGCCAGCAGTGACATGGTCGGAGAATTGAACACTGAAGCTTTCTTT	CASSDMVGELNTEAFF
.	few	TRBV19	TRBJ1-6	TGTGCCAGTAGTATAAGGACAGTCCGGGATTCACCCCTCCACTTT	CASSIRTVRDSPLHF
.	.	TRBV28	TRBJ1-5	TGTGCCAGCTCGGGGAATCAGCCCCAGCATTTT	CASSGNQPQHF
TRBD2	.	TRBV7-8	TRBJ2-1	TGTGCCAGCAGCAGGGGCGGGCAGATTAGCGGGGGGACCTACAATGAGCAGTTCTTC	CASSRGGQISGGTYNEQFF
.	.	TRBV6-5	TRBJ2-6	TGTGCCAGCAGCGGATTCTCTGGGGCCAACGTCCTGACTTTC	CASSGFSGANVLTF
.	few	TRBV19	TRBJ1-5	TGTGCCAGTAGTATAGCTCCATCGGTGACCCAGCATTTT	CASSIAPSVTQHF
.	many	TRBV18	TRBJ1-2	TGTGCCAGCTCACCGGAGCACTCTAACTATGGCTACACCTTC	CASSPEHSNYGYTF
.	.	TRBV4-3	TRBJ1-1	TGCGCCAGCAGCCAAGGTCTCACCCTGAGGGCCGGTGAAGCTTTCTTT	CASSQGLTLRAGEAFF
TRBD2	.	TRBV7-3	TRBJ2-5	TGTGCCAGCAGCTTAGGATGGCGGGGGACCCAAGAGACCCAGTACTTC	CASSLGWRGTQETQYF